This T cell receptor (beta chain) was sequenced for a study of blood T cell repertoires in COVID-19. The wider study: The origin of the acute and convalescent COVID-19 samples was the United States, Italy and Spain.

Here immunoSEQ multiplex PCR was the method, and the copy in TCRdb shows in-frame clones only, minus some. The table shows about 140,000 clones, with about 78% occurring only once. V shed 5 bases, J shed 5 bases, and the junction held 7 bases outside the gene matches. From germline, CDR1 is SGHRS and CDR2 YFSETQ. CDR3 length equals 14 residues. The receptor's source is a man aged 55 to 69 who had recovered from COVID-19. The sample comprised peripheral blood. The gene calls are TRBV5-1 and TRBJ2-7; 10 bases align to TRBD2. CDR3 DNA sequence: TGCGCCAGCAGTAAGGGACTAGCGTACCACGAGCAGTACTTC. Its translation is CASSKGLAYHEQYF.